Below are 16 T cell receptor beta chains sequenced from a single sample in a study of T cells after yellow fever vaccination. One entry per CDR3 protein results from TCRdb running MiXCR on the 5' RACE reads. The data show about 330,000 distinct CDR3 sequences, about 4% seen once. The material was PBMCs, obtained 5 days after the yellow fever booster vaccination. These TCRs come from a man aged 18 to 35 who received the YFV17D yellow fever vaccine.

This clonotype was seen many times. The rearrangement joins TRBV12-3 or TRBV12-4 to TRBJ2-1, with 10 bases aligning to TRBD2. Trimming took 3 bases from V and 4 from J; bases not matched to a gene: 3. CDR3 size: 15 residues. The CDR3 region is CASSLELAGYNEQFF. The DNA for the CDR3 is TGTGCCAGCAGTTTGGAACTAGCGGGGTACAATGAGCAGTTCTTC.

CDR3 in DNA: TGTGCCACCAGCAGAGATGGGCTAGTTACAGATACGCAGTATTTT. As protein: CATSRDGLVTDTQYF. This chain joins TRBV15 and TRBJ2-3; D is uncertain. CDR1 is LNHNV and CDR2 is YYDKDF in the germline V gene (reference sequence). The CDR3 contains 15 residues. V dropped 0 bases and J dropped 3 bases, with 10 bases sitting between them.

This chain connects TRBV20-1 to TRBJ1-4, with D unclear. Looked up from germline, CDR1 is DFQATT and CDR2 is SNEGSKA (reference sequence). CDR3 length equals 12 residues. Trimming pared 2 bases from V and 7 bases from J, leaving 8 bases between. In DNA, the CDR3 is TGCAGTGCTAGAATTGTAGCTGAAAAACTGTTTTTT. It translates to CSARIVAEKLFF.

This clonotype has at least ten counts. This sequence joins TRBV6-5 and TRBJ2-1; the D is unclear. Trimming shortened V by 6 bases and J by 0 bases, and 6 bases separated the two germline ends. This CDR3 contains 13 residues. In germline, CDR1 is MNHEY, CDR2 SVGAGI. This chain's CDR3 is CASRWGSYNEQFF. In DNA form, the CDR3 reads TGTGCCAGCAGATGGGGCTCCTACAATGAGCAGTTCTTC.

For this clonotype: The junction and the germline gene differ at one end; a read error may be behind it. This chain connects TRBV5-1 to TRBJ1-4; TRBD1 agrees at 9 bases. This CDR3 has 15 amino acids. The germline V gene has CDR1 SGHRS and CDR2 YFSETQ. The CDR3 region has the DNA TGCGCCAGCAGCTTGCTGGGACAGGGTGAGGAAAAACTGATTTTT. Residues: CASSLLGQGEEKLIF.

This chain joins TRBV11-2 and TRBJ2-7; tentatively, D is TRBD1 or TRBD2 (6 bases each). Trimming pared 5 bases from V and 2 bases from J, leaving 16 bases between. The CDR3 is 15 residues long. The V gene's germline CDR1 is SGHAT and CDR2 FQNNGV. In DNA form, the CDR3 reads TGTGCCAGCAGCCCGTCCCGGGGGCCTACCTACGAGCAGTACGTC. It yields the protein CASSPSRGPTYEQYV.

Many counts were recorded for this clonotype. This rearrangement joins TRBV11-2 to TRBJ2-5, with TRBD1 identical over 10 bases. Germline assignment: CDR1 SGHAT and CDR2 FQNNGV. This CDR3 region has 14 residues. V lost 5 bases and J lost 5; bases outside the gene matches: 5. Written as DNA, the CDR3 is TGTGCCAGCAGCGAAGACAGGGGGCTGGAGACCCAGTACTTC. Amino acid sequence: CASSEDRGLETQYF.

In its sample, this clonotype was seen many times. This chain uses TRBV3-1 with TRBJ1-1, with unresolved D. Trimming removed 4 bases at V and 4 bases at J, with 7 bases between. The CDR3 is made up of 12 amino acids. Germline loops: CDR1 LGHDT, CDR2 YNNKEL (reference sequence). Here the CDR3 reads CASSRPGTEAFF. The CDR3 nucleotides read TGTGCCAGCAGCCGGCCGGGCACTGAAGCTTTCTTT.

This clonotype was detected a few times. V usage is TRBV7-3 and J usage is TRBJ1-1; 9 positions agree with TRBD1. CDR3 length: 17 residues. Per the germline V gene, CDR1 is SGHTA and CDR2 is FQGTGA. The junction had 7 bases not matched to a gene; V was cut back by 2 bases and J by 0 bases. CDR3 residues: CASSLEGQGVMNTEAFF. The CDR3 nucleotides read TGTGCCAGCAGCTTAGAGGGACAGGGAGTCATGAACACTGAAGCTTTCTTT.

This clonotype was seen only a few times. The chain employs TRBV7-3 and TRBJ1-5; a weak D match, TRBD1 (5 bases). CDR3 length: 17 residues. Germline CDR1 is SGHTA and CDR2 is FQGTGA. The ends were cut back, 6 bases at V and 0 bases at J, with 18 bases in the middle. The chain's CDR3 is CASSPYGGEYSNQPQHF. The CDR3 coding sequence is TGTGCCAGCAGTCCCTATGGAGGGGAGTATAGCAATCAGCCCCAGCATTTT. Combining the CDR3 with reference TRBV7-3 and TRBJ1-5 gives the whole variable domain GAGVSQTPSNKVTEKGKYVELRCDPISGHTALYWYRQSLGQGPEFLIYFQGTGAADDSGLPNDRFFAVRPEGSVSTLKIQRTERGDSAVYLCASSPYGGEYSNQPQHFGDGTRLSIL.

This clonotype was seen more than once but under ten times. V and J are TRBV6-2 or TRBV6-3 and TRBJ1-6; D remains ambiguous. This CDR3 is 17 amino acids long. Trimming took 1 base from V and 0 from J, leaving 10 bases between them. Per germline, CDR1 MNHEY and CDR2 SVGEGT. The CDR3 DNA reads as TGTGCCAGCAGTTACTTCGCCGGCGACTCCTATAATTCACCCCTCCACTTT. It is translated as CASSYFAGDSYNSPLHF.

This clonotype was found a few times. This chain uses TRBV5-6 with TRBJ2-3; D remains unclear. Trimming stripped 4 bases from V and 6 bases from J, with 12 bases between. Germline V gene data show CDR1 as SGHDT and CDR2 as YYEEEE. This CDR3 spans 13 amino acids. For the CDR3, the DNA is TGTGCCAGCAGCCCCGCGAGGTGGGATACGCAGTATTTT. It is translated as CASSPARWDTQYF.

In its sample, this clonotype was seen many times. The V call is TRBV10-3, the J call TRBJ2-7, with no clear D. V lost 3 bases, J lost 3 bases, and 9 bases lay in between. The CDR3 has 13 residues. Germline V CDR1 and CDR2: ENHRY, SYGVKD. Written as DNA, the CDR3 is TGTGCCATCAGTGAATCACCTTACTACGAGCAGTACGTC. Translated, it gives CAISESPYYEQYV.

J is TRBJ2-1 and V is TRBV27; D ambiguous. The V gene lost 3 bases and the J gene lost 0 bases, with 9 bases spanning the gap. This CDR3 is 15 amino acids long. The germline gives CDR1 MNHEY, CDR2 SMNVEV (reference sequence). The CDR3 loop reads CASSLSRPSYNEQFF. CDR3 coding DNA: TGTGCCAGCAGTTTGTCCAGGCCCTCCTACAATGAGCAGTTCTTC.

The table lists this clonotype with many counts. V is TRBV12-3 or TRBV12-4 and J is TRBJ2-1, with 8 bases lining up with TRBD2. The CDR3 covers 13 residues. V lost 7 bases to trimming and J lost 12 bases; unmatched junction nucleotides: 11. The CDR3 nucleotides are TGTGCCAGCACCCTCCTGGGGGCGGGGGGGCAGTTCTTC. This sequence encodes CASTLLGAGGQFF.

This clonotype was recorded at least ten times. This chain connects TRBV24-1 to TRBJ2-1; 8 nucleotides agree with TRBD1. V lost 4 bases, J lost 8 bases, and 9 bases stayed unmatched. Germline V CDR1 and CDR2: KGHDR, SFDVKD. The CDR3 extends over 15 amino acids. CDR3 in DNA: TGTGCCACCAGTGAACGGACAGGGCAAGGGCATGAGCAGTTCTTC. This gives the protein CATSERTGQGHEQFF.